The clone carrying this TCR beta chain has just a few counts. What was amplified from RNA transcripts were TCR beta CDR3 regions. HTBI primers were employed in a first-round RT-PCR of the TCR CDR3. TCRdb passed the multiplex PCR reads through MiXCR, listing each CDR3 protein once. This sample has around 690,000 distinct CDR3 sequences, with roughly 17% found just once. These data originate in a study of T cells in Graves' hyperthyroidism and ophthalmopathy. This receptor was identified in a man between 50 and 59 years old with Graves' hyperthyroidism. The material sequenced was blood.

CDR3: CSADPASSFNYGYTF. CDR3 nucleotide sequence: TGCAGCGCCGATCCTGCCTCATCTTTTAACTATGGCTACACCTTC. The V gene is TRBV29-1, the J gene TRBJ1-2; no clear D gene. The CDR3 loop spans 15 amino acids. CDR1 SQVTM and CDR2 ANQGSEA come from the germline V gene. The V gene lost 7 bases and the J gene lost 1 base, with 19 bases spanning the gap.